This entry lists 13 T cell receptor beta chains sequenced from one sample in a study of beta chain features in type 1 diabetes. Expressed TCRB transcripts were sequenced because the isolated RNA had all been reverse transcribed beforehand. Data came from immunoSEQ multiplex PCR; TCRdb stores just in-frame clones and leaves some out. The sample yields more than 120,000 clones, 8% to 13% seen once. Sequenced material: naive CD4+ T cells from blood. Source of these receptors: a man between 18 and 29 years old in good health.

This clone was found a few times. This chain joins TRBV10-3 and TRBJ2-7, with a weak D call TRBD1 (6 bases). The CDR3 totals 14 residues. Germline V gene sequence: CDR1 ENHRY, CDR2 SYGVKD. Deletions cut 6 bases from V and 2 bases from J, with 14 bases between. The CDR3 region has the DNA TGTGCCATCAGGCCAGGACAGTCCACCTACGAGCAGTACTTC. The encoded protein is CAIRPGQSTYEQYF.

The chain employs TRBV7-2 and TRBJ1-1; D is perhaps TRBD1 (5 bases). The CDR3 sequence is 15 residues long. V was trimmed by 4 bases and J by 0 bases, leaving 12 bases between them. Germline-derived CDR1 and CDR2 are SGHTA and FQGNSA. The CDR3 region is CASSSSTVVNTEAFF. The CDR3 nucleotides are TGTGCCAGCAGCTCATCGACAGTCGTGAACACTGAAGCTTTCTTT.

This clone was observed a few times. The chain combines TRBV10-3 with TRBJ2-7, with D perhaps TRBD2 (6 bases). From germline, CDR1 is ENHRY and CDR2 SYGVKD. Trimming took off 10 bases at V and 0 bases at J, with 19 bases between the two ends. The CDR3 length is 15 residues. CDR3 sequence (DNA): TGTGCCACCGGGGGTCAAGGGACGGCCTCCTACGAGCAGTACTTC. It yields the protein CATGGQGTASYEQYF.

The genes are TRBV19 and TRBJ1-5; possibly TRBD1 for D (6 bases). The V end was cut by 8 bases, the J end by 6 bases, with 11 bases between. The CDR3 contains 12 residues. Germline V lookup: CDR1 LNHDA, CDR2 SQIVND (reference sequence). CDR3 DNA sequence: TGTGCCAGTGCAACCAGGGGTCAGCCCCAGCATTTT. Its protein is CASATRGQPQHF.

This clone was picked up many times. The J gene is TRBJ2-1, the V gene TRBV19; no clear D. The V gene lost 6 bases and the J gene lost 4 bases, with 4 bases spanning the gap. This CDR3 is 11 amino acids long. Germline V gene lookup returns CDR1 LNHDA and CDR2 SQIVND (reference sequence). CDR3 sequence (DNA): TGTGCCAGTAGCAGGTACAATGAGCAGTTCTTC. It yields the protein CASSRYNEQFF.

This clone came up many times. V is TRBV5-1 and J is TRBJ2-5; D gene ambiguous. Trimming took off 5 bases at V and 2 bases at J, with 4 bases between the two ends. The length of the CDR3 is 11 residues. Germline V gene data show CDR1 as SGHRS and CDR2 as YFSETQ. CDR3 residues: CASRSQETQYF. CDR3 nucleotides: TGCGCCAGCAGGTCGCAAGAGACCCAGTACTTC.

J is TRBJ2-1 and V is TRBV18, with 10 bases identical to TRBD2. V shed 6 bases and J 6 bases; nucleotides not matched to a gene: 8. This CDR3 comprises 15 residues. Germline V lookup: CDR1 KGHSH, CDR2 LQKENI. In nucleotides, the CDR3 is TGTGCCAGCTCTGCCCTAGCGGGGGCTTCCAATGAGCAGTTCTTC. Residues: CASSALAGASNEQFF.

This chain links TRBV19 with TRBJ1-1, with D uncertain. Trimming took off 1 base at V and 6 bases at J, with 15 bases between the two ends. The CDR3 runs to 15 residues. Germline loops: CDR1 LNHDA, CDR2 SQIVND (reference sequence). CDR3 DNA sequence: TGTGCCAGTAGTATAGTAGGGAGAGTAGTGGCTGAAGCTTTCTTT. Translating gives CASSIVGRVVAEAFF.

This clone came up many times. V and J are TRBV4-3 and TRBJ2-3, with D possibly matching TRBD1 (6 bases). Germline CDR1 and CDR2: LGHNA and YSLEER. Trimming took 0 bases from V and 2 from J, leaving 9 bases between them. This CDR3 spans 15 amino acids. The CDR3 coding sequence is TGCGCCAGCAGCCAAGAGACAGGATACACAGATACGCAGTATTTT. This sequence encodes CASSQETGYTDTQYF.

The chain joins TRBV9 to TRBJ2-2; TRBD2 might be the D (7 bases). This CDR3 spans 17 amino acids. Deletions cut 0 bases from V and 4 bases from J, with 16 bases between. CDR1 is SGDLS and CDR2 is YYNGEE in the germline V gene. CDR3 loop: CASSVDGNGGLTGELFF. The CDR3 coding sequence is TGTGCCAGCAGCGTAGACGGTAACGGGGGGCTCACCGGGGAGCTGTTTTTT.

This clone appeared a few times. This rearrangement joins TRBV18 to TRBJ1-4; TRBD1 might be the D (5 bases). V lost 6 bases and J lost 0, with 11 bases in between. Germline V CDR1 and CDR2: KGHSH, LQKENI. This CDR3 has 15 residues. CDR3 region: CASSDRFATNEKLFF. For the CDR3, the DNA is TGTGCCAGCTCCGACAGATTCGCAACTAATGAAAAACTGTTTTTT.

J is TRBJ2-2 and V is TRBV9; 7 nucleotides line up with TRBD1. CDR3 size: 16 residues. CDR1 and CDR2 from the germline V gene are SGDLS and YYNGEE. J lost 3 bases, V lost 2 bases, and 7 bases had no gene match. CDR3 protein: CASSVRQGGDTGELFF. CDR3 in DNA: TGTGCCAGCAGCGTTAGACAGGGTGGGGACACCGGGGAGCTGTTTTTT.

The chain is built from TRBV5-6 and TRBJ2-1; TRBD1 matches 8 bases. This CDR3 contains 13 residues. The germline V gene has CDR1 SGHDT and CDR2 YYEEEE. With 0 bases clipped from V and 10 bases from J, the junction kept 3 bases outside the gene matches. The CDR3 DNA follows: TGTGCCAGCAGCTTGGCCAGGACAGGGGAGCAGTTCTTC. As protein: CASSLARTGEQFF. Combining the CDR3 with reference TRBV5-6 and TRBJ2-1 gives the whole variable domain DAGVTQSPTHLIKTRGQQVTLRCSPKSGHDTVSWYQQALGQGPQFIFQYYEEEERQRGNFPDRFSGHQFPNYSSELNVNALLLGDSALYLCASSLARTGEQFFGPGTRLTVL.